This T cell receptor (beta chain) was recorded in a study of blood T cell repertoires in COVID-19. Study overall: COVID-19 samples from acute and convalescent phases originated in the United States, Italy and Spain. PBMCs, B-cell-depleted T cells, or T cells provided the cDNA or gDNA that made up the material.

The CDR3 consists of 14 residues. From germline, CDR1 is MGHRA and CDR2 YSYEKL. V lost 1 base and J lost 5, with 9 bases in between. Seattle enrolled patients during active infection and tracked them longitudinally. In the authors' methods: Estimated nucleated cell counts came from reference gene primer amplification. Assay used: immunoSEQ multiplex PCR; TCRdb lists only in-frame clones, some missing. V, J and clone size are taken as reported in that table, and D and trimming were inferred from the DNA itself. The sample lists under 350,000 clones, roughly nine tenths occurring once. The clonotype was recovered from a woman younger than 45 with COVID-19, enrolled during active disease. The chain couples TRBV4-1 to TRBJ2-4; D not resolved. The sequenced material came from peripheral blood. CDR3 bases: TGCGCCAGCAGCCAAGTCGGTCTAGAAAACATTCAGTACTTC. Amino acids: CASSQVGLENIQYF.